One sample yielded the 10 T cell receptor beta chains listed below, sequenced in a study of T-cell reconstitution after alpha-beta-depleted transplantation in children. Preparation of the TCRbeta library used unique molecular identifiers. TCRdb re-derived calls from the PCR reads in MiXCR, one entry per CDR3 protein. The sample lists more than 450,000 distinct CDR3 sequences, approximately 20% occurring once. Sequencing used PBMCs from the stem cell graft donor, obtained from the stem cell graft. These receptors all come from a human donor who donated a stem cell graft to a child with acute lymphoblastic leukemia.

The chain is built from TRBV12-3 or TRBV12-4 and TRBJ2-7; tentative D call: TRBD2 (5 bases). Deletions cut 6 bases from V and 6 bases from J, with 24 bases between. There are 16 residues in the CDR3. Here the CDR3 reads CASSPFTWGEGGEQYF. CDR3 sequence (DNA): TGTGCCAGCAGCCCCTTCACCTGGGGAGAGGGCGGCGAGCAGTACTTC.

There are a few counts of this clonotype. V gene TRBV2 combines with J gene TRBJ1-2; weak D call: TRBD1 (5 bases). CDR3 length equals 13 residues. V was shortened by 7 bases and J by 5 bases, with 14 bases between the two germline ends. The germline V gene encodes CDR1 SNHLY and CDR2 FYNNEI. CDR3 nucleotides: TGTGCCAGCATCAGTCCGGGACCTTATGGCTACACCTTC. Translation gives CASISPGPYGYTF.

The genes are TRBV9 and TRBJ1-5; a possible D gene is TRBD1 (5 bases). The CDR3 covers 13 residues. Germline V gene lookup returns CDR1 SGDLS and CDR2 YYNGEE. Trimming removed 0 bases from V and 6 bases from J, with 7 bases in between. The CDR3 sequence: CASSVGGSQPQHF. In DNA form, the CDR3 reads TGTGCCAGCAGCGTAGGGGGCAGTCAGCCCCAGCATTTT.

This clonotype has more than one count but fewer than ten. The DNA for the CDR3 is TGCAGCGCCGAGAGTTTGGGGCCCAATGAGCAGTTCTTC. This codes for CSAESLGPNEQFF. The chain is built from TRBV29-1 and TRBJ2-1; maybe TRBD1 (5 bases). CDR3 size: 13 residues. Germline V CDR1 and CDR2: SQVTM, ANQGSEA. V gave up 7 bases and J gave up 6 bases, with 16 bases separating them.

The rearrangement links TRBV20-1 to TRBJ2-1; 10 bases are shared with TRBD2. The V gene's germline CDR1 is DFQATT and CDR2 SNEGSKA (reference sequence). This CDR3 is 13 amino acids long. V shed 0 bases, J shed 10 bases, and the junction held 3 bases outside the gene matches. In nucleotides, the CDR3 is TGCAGTGCTAGAGACGTTAGCGGGAGGGAGCAGTTCTTC. It codes for CSARDVSGREQFF.

This clonotype was counted a few times. The chain employs TRBV5-1 and TRBJ2-2, with D possibly being TRBD2 (5 bases). CDR1 and CDR2 from the germline V gene are SGHRS and YFSETQ. The V end lost 2 bases, the J end lost 0 bases, and 14 bases lay between the germline ends. The length of the CDR3 is 17 residues. The CDR3 is CASSLPALGTNTGELFF. CDR3 nucleotide sequence: TGCGCCAGCAGCTTACCGGCCCTCGGGACGAACACCGGGGAGCTGTTTTTT.

The chain combines TRBV5-1 with TRBJ2-7; TRBD2 aligns across 12 bases. The CDR3 extends over 14 amino acids. V lost 4 bases to trimming and J lost 9 bases; unmatched junction nucleotides: 8. Germline CDR1 and CDR2: SGHRS and YFSETQ. CDR3: CASSVTSGSTVQYF. In DNA, the CDR3 is TGCGCCAGCAGCGTGACTAGCGGGAGTACGGTGCAGTACTTC.

This clonotype appeared a few times. The rearrangement joins TRBV15 to TRBJ2-5; TRBD2 matches 8 bases. Looked up from germline, CDR1 is LNHNV and CDR2 is YYDKDF (reference sequence). This CDR3 contains 15 residues. The junction had 7 bases not matched to a gene; V was cut back by 5 bases and J by 2 bases. The CDR3 sequence: CATSEAGATQETQYF. CDR3 in DNA: TGTGCCACCAGCGAAGCGGGAGCCACACAAGAGACCCAGTACTTC.

The rearrangement joins TRBV12-3 or TRBV12-4 to TRBJ2-3; 10 bases match TRBD2. Germline trimming cut 2 bases from V and 8 bases from J; bases unmatched to any gene: 4. The CDR3 sequence is 14 residues long. The CDR3 spells CASSLQREGATQYF. The CDR3 coding sequence is TGTGCCAGCAGTTTACAGCGGGAGGGGGCTACGCAGTATTTT.

This clonotype was observed once. At one end, the junction sequence differs from germline, possibly due to a read error. The chain combines TRBV5-1 with TRBJ2-4; 9 nucleotides line up with TRBD1. The CDR3 runs 16 residues. Germline V lookup: CDR1 SGHRS, CDR2 YFSETQ. The CDR3 sequence is CASSWARDRAKNSQYF. For the CDR3, the DNA is TGCGCCAGCAGCTGGGCCCGGGACAGGGCCAAAAACAGTCAGTACTTC.